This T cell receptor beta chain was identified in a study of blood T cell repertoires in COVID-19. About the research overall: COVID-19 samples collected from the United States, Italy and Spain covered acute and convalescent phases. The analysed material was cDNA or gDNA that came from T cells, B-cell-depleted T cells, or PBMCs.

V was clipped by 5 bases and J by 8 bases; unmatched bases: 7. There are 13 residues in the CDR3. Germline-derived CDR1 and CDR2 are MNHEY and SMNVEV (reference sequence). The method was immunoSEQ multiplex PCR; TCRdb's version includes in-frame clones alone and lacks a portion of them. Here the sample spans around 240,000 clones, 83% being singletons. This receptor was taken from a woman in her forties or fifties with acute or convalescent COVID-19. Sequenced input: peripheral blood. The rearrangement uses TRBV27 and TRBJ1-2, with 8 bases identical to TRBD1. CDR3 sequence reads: CASSPRTGSGYTF. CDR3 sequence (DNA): TGTGCCAGCAGTCCCAGGACAGGGTCCGGCTACACCTTC.